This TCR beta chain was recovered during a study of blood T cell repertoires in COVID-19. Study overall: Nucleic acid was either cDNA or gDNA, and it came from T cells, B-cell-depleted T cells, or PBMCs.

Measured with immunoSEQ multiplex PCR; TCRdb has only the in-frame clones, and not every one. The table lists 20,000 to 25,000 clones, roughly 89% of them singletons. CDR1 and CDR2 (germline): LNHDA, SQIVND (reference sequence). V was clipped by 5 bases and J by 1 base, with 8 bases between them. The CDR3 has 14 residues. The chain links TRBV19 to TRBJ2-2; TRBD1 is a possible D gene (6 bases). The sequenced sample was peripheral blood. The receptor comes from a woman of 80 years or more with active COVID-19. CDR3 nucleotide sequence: TGTGCCAGTAGTCCGACAGGGAACACCGGGGAGCTGTTTTTT. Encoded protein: CASSPTGNTGELFF.